One sample yielded the 20 T cell receptor beta chains listed below, sequenced in a study of blood T cell repertoires in COVID-19. Measured with immunoSEQ multiplex PCR; TCRdb has only the in-frame clones, and not every one. Here the sample spans over 150,000 clones, approximately 90% being singletons. Sequencing used peripheral blood. These receptors were collected from a man between 18 and 35 years old with COVID-19, enrolled during active disease.

This chain uses TRBV6-2 or TRBV6-3 with TRBJ1-2, with a tentative D call TRBD1 (6 bases). The CDR3 is made up of 14 amino acids. The germline CDR1 and CDR2 sequences are MNHEY and SVGEGT. The germline V and J ends were trimmed by 4 bases and 3 bases, with 12 bases remaining between them. In nucleotides, the CDR3 is TGTGCCAGCAGTTTTGCCGGACAGTACTATGGCTACACCTTC. It codes for CASSFAGQYYGYTF.

The gene calls are TRBV11-3 and TRBJ1-3; D is uncertain. CDR3 length: 13 residues. Deletions cut 5 bases from V and 0 bases from J, with 5 bases between. Looked up from germline, CDR1 is SGHNT and CDR2 is YENEEA. Written as DNA, the CDR3 is TGTGCCAGCAGCCTAAGCTCTGGAAACACCATATATTTT. This sequence encodes CASSLSSGNTIYF. Complete variable domain (other parts from reference TRBV11-3 and TRBJ1-3): EAGVVQSPRYKIIEKKQPVAFWCNPISGHNTLYWYLQNLGQGPELLIRYENEEAVDDSQLPKDRFSAERLKGVDSTLKIQPAELGDSAVYLCASSLSSGNTIYFGEGSWLTVV.

The CDR3 loop is CATSDLQSTDTQYF. The DNA for the CDR3 is TGTGCCACCAGTGATTTGCAGAGCACAGATACGCAGTATTTT. The rearrangement uses TRBV24-1 and TRBJ2-3; D not certain. The V end lost 0 bases, the J end lost 0 bases, and 3 bases lay between the germline ends. Germline-derived CDR1 and CDR2 are KGHDR and SFDVKD. There are 14 residues in the CDR3.

The chain joins TRBV6-5 to TRBJ2-3, with 8 bases identical to TRBD2. The V segment lost 6 bases and the J segment 3 bases; nucleotides outside the gene matches: 2. CDR1 is MNHEY and CDR2 is SVGAGI in the germline V gene. The CDR3 sequence is 13 residues long. The CDR3 protein is CASRGLVTDTQYF. CDR3 coding DNA: TGTGCCAGCAGGGGACTAGTGACAGATACGCAGTATTTT.

The chain has TRBV10-3 and TRBJ2-7; 16 nucleotides agree with TRBD2. From germline, CDR1 is ENHRY and CDR2 SYGVKD. V was pared by 4 bases and J by 5 bases, with 11 bases of the junction left unmatched. The CDR3 sequence is 18 residues long. The CDR3 DNA follows: TGTGCCATCAGTGGGGGGACTAGCGGGAGGGCCCTCGAGGACGAGCAGTACTTC. Translation: CAISGGTSGRALEDEQYF.

The chain uses TRBV28 and TRBJ1-5, with D perhaps TRBD1 (6 bases). CDR1 MDHEN and CDR2 SYDVKM come from the germline V gene. Trimming left V 6 bases short and J 2 bases short, with 17 bases between. The CDR3 runs 16 residues. CDR3 bases: TGTGCCAGCAGCCTCGGAGGGGGGGAGGGCAATCAGCCCCAGCATTTT. Translated: CASSLGGGEGNQPQHF.

The chain is built from TRBV5-6 and TRBJ1-2, with 10 bases aligning to TRBD1. J lost 4 bases, V lost 4 bases, and 13 bases had no gene match. CDR1 SGHDT and CDR2 YYEEEE come from the germline V gene. This CDR3 is 17 amino acids long. CDR3 sequence (DNA): TGTGCCAGCAGCACGACAGGGGGCCCCGGGGTGGGCTATGGCTACACCTTC. Encoded protein: CASSTTGGPGVGYGYTF.

This clone was seen only a few times. V usage is TRBV12-3 or TRBV12-4 and J usage is TRBJ1-5; D unresolved. The V and J ends lost 5 bases and 6 bases respectively, with 8 bases between them. CDR3 length: 12 amino acids. This CDR3 reads CASSSESQPQHF. The CDR3 region has the DNA TGTGCCAGCAGTAGCGAGAGTCAGCCCCAGCATTTT.

This chain connects TRBV28 to TRBJ2-2; maybe TRBD2 (6 bases). Germline V CDR1 and CDR2: MDHEN, SYDVKM. This CDR3 has 16 residues. Between the trimmed V and J ends, which lost 3 bases and 0 bases, there was a span of 11 bases. The CDR3 bases are TGTGCCAGCAGTTTCAGCGGGTCAGCGAACACCGGGGAGCTGTTTTTT. This sequence encodes CASSFSGSANTGELFF.

The V gene is TRBV5-6, the J gene TRBJ2-7; TRBD1 matches 9 bases. V trimming: 4 bases; J trimming: 3 bases; junction bases outside the gene matches: 8. Germline-derived CDR1 and CDR2 are SGHDT and YYEEEE. This CDR3 has 15 residues. The DNA of the CDR3 is TGTGCCAGCAGCCTGGGGGAGACAGGGGGCTACGAGCAGTACTTC. Translated: CASSLGETGGYEQYF.

For this clone: At one of its ends the junction is not consistent with the germline gene, which may arise from a read error. DNA of the CDR3: TGTGCCAGCAGCCAAGGCTCACAGGGGTTCGAAAAACTGCTTTTT. As protein: CASSQGSQGFEKLLF. V is TRBV3-1 (or the pseudogene TRBV3-2) and J is TRBJ1-4; 7 nucleotides line up with TRBD1. From germline, CDR1 is LGHDT and CDR2 YNNKEL (reference sequence). The CDR3 runs 15 residues.

V usage is TRBV9 and J usage is TRBJ2-7, with D unclear. Trimming stripped 0 bases from V and 2 bases from J, with 12 bases between. Per germline, CDR1 SGDLS and CDR2 YYNGEE. The CDR3 totals 15 residues. CDR3 DNA sequence: TGTGCCAGCAGCGTAGCCCTGGGCCGGCCCTACGAGCAGTACTTC. Its translation: CASSVALGRPYEQYF.

This chain connects TRBV27 to TRBJ2-1; the D is unclear. Germline V lookup: CDR1 MNHEY, CDR2 SMNVEV (reference sequence). Trimming took 5 bases from V and 8 from J, leaving 19 bases between them. CDR3 length equals 15 residues. The CDR3 DNA sequence: TGTGCCAGCAGTCCACCCTCGGGTCTTTTCTATGAGCAGTTCTTC. Encoded protein: CASSPPSGLFYEQFF.

The chain employs TRBV5-4 and TRBJ2-1; D gene unclear. Germline CDR1 is SGHNT and CDR2 is YYREEE (reference sequence). CDR3 length: 13 residues. Trimming removed 3 bases from V and 8 bases from J, with 12 bases in between. The DNA for the CDR3 is TGTGCCAGCAGCTCCATATCAGATGATGAGCAGTTCTTC. Translated: CASSSISDDEQFF.

This clone was found once. The chain recombines TRBV7-8 with TRBJ1-6, with 8 bases that match TRBD1. The CDR3 is 15 residues long. V dropped 3 bases and J dropped 7; count of bases not matched to a gene: 5. Germline V gives CDR1 SGHVS, CDR2 FQNEAQ. The CDR3 loop reads CASSLQGARNSPLHF. CDR3 nucleotide sequence: TGTGCCAGCAGCTTGCAGGGGGCGCGGAATTCACCCCTCCACTTT.

This chain links TRBV27 with TRBJ1-2; D possibly corresponds to TRBD1 (5 bases). This CDR3 contains 14 residues. The germline gives CDR1 MNHEY, CDR2 SMNVEV (reference sequence). V shed 4 bases and J shed 8 bases, with 17 bases lying between them. Written as DNA, the CDR3 is TGTGCCAGCAGTTGGGGCCCCAGGGCTGGAGGCTACACCTTC. It is translated as CASSWGPRAGGYTF.

V gene TRBV5-1 combines with J gene TRBJ2-3; D perhaps matches TRBD1 (6 bases). Trimming stripped 0 bases from V and 5 bases from J, with 10 bases between. The V gene's germline CDR1 is SGHRS and CDR2 YFSETQ. The CDR3 contains 14 residues. In DNA form, the CDR3 reads TGCGCCAGCAGCTTGGATGTCAGGGGAGATACGCAGTATTTT. Translating gives CASSLDVRGDTQYF.

The rearrangement links TRBV3-1 (or the pseudogene TRBV3-2) to TRBJ2-1; the D gene is possibly TRBD1 (6 bases). Germline CDR1 and CDR2: LGHDT and YNNKEL (reference sequence). V lost 2 bases and J 6 bases, leaving 8 bases between the germline ends. This CDR3 region has 13 residues. CDR3 DNA sequence: TGTGCCAGCAGCCAAAGGACAGCCAATGAGCAGTTCTTC. This encodes CASSQRTANEQFF.

The CDR3 spells CASSPDRFYSYEQYF. In nucleotides, the CDR3 is TGTGCCAGCAGCCCGGACAGGTTCTACTCCTACGAGCAGTACTTC. The genes are TRBV7-8 and TRBJ2-7, with 7 bases fitting TRBD1. Trimming cost V 5 bases and J 0 bases; bases outside gene matches: 7. This CDR3 is built from 15 residues. Germline V lookup: CDR1 SGHVS, CDR2 FQNEAQ. Full variable domain (remainder filled in from reference TRBV7-8 and TRBJ2-7): GAGVSQSPRYKVAKRGQDVALRCDPISGHVSLFWYQQALGQGPEFLTYFQNEAQLDKSGLPSDRFFAERPEGSVSTLKIQRTQQEDSAVYLCASSPDRFYSYEQYFGPGTRLTVT.

This rearrangement joins TRBV7-8 to TRBJ2-7, with 8 nucleotides matching TRBD1. The CDR3 runs 12 residues. Germline CDR1 and CDR2: SGHVS and FQNEAQ. The ends lost 5 bases at V and 3 bases at J; junction bases unmatched: 0. The CDR3: CASSGQGYEQYF. CDR3 DNA sequence: TGTGCCAGCAGCGGACAGGGCTACGAGCAGTACTTC.